These 30 T cell receptor beta chains came from one sample sequenced in a study of low-dose radiotherapy and immunotherapy resistance in tumors. Indicated time point: before trial treatment. TRAV- and TRBV-specific primers, spanning alpha and beta chains, primed first-strand cDNA. The PCR that amplified TCRs ran for 20 cycles, relying on a constant-region primer and a V-primer adapter. TCRdb itself ran the reads through MiXCR, one entry per CDR3 protein. The sample carries over 65,000 distinct CDR3 sequences, 18% recorded once. This material consisted of PBMCs, taken before treatment. Receptors were obtained from a male donor with prostate cancer.

Remarks on this clonotype: It differs at one base from a far larger clone, so likely a read error. J is TRBJ1-3 and V is TRBV11-2; no firm D call. This CDR3 is 15 amino acids long. The germline V gene encodes CDR1 SGHAT and CDR2 FQNNGV. V lost 8 bases to trimming and J lost 0 bases, with 14 bases between them. DNA of the CDR3: TGTGCCAGCGCCGAGGCCCGTGTCTCTGGAAACACCATATATTTT. Residues: CASAEARVSGNTIYF.

The table lists this clonotype with many counts. V is TRBV21-1 and J is TRBJ1-5; the DNA was not used to check the table's D call, TRBD1. TRBV21-1 corresponds to a pseudogene. This CDR3 is built from 16 residues. Here the CDR3 DNA reads TGTGCCAGCAGGAAAGGGGCGGGGGATAGCAATCAGCCCCAGCATTTT. It specifies CASRKGAGDSNQPQHF.

This clonotype came up many times. The V call is TRBV7-2, the J call TRBJ2-3; 8 nucleotides match TRBD2. Germline CDR1 SGHTA, CDR2 FQGNSA. The J segment lost 2 bases and the V segment lost 1 base, leaving 2 bases of the junction unmatched. This CDR3 is built from 15 residues. In DNA form, the CDR3 reads TGTGCCAGCAGCTTAGTTAGCGGGGACACAGATACGCAGTATTTT. This gives the protein CASSLVSGDTDTQYF. Complete variable domain (other parts from reference TRBV7-2 and TRBJ2-3): GAGVSQSPSNKVTEKGKDVELRCDPISGHTALYWYRQSLGQGLEFLIYFQGNSAPDKSGLPSDRFSAERTGGSVSTLTIQRTQQEDSAVYLCASSLVSGDTDTQYFGPGTRLTVL.

Many counts were recorded for this clonotype. This chain connects TRBV7-9 to TRBJ2-1; D is possibly TRBD2 (6 bases). Germline loops: CDR1 SEHNR, CDR2 FQNEAQ (reference sequence). This CDR3 is 15 amino acids long. Between the trimmed V and J ends, which lost 0 bases and 7 bases, there was a span of 13 bases. CDR3 sequence reads: CASSLAGTLLNEQFF. Here the CDR3 DNA reads TGTGCCAGCAGCTTAGCGGGGACTCTCTTGAATGAGCAGTTCTTC.

The sample holds many counts of this clonotype. This chain links TRBV6-2 or TRBV6-3 with TRBJ1-4, with 7 nucleotides matching TRBD1. CDR3 size: 14 residues. After removal of 2 bases from V and 11 bases from J, the junction contained 8 bases not matched to a gene. Germline CDR1 and CDR2: MNHEY and SVGEGT. CDR3 in DNA: TGTGCCAGCAGTTACCTAGGACAGGTGGACAAACTGTTTTTT. It codes for CASSYLGQVDKLFF.

This clonotype was picked up many times. The chain couples TRBV9 to TRBJ2-3, with 9 bases that match TRBD2. There are 15 residues in the CDR3. CDR1 SGDLS and CDR2 YYNGEE come from the germline V gene. Losses at the gene ends were 4 bases for V and 8 bases for J; bases not matched to a gene: 11. The CDR3 nucleotides are TGTGCCAGCAGCTCATCTTCTAGCGGGGCCGCTACGCAGTATTTT. Its translation: CASSSSSSGAATQYF.

This clonotype appeared many times. The V and J genes are TRBV12-3 or TRBV12-4 and TRBJ2-4, with D tentatively TRBD1 or TRBD2 (5 bases each). The CDR3 spans 16 residues. Trimming left V 2 bases short and J 7 bases short, with 18 bases between. Here the CDR3 reads CASSLSRRPGTNIQYF. The CDR3 nucleotides read TGTGCCAGCAGTTTATCTCGCCGGCCAGGGACCAACATTCAGTACTTC.

This clonotype has a count of ten or more. This chain uses TRBV5-1 with TRBJ2-5; D remains ambiguous. The germline V and J ends were trimmed by 4 bases and 5 bases, with 9 bases remaining between them. The CDR3 sequence is 12 residues long. Germline V gene lookup returns CDR1 SGHRS and CDR2 YFSETQ. In DNA form, the CDR3 reads TGCGCCAGCAGCCTGGAATTGGAGACCCAGTACTTC. This gives the protein CASSLELETQYF.

This clonotype was recorded many times. The V gene is TRBV20-1, the J gene TRBJ1-2; a possible D gene is TRBD1 (5 bases). The CDR3 spans 13 residues. In germline, CDR1 is DFQATT, CDR2 SNEGSKA (reference sequence). V lost 0 bases and J lost 7, with 12 bases in between. CDR3 protein: CSARDLRGFGYTF. The CDR3 DNA reads as TGCAGTGCTAGAGATTTGAGGGGCTTTGGCTACACCTTC.

This clonotype has a count of ten or more. The rearrangement uses TRBV9 and TRBJ2-5; D gene ambiguous. Germline lookup yields CDR1 SGDLS and CDR2 YYNGEE. The CDR3 covers 13 residues. Trimming removed 3 bases at V and 5 bases at J, with 11 bases between. The CDR3 bases are TGTGCCAGCAGCGATTTGATTATGGAGACCCAGTACTTC. As protein: CASSDLIMETQYF. Filled out from reference TRBV9 and TRBJ2-5, the complete variable domain reads DSGVTQTPKHLITATGQRVTLRCSPRSGDLSVYWYQQSLDQGLQFLIQYYNGEERAKGNILERFSAQQFPDLHSELNLSSLELGDSALYFCASSDLIMETQYFGPGTRLLVL.

This clonotype came up many times. V usage is TRBV23-1 and J usage is TRBJ2-3; 7 positions agree with TRBD1. TRBV23-1 is treated as an ORF (open reading frame) with a function not yet certain. This CDR3 is built from 14 residues. V dropped 2 bases and J dropped 7; count of bases not matched to a gene: 6. CDR3 DNA: TGCGCCAGCAGTCAAAGCCACAGGGGATATACGCAGTATTTT. This gives the protein CASSQSHRGYTQYF.

This clonotype was observed at least ten times. This sequence joins TRBV6-2 or TRBV6-3 and TRBJ1-5, with D perhaps TRBD1 (6 bases). The CDR3 is 14 amino acids. Trimming cost V 2 bases and J 6 bases, with 11 bases left between them. Germline assignment: CDR1 MNHEY and CDR2 SVGEGT. CDR3 bases: TGTGCCAGCAGTTACGGGGGGGGCGGTCAGCCCCAGCATTTT. Protein sequence: CASSYGGGGQPQHF.

Here the CDR3 reads CASSQPTGAQETQYF. CDR3 sequence (DNA): TGCGCCAGCAGCCAACCTACAGGGGCACAAGAGACCCAGTACTTC. This chain joins TRBV4-1 and TRBJ2-5, with TRBD1 identical over 7 bases. With 2 bases clipped from V and 2 bases from J, the junction kept 5 bases outside the gene matches. This CDR3 contains 15 residues. The germline CDR1 and CDR2 sequences are MGHRA and YSYEKL.

This clonotype was counted many times. This chain links TRBV3-1 with TRBJ2-1, with D possibly being TRBD2 (6 bases). The V end was cut by 0 bases, the J end by 6 bases, with 12 bases between. Germline V gives CDR1 LGHDT, CDR2 YNNKEL (reference sequence). This CDR3 has 15 residues. The DNA of the CDR3 is TGTGCCAGCAGCCAAGACCTTAGCGGCGCCAATGAGCAGTTCTTC. Protein sequence: CASSQDLSGANEQFF.

The genes are TRBV29-1 and TRBJ2-5; tentatively, D is TRBD2 (6 bases). Germline V CDR1 and CDR2: SQVTM, ANQGSEA. With 3 bases removed from V and 2 bases from J, the gap between germline ends came to 7 bases. The CDR3 extends over 12 amino acids. This chain's CDR3 is CSVEGGQETQYF. CDR3 DNA sequence: TGCAGCGTTGAGGGGGGTCAAGAGACCCAGTACTTC.

The chain has TRBV20-1 and TRBJ1-5, with D possibly being TRBD1 (6 bases). Deletions cut 1 base from V and 1 base from J, with 26 bases between. CDR3 size: 20 residues. CDR1 and CDR2 from the germline V gene are DFQATT and SNEGSKA (reference sequence). The CDR3, as DNA: TGCAGTGCTAGAGCGGGGATGTGGGCAGGGGCAAAGGCGAGCAATCAGCCCCAGCATTTT. It specifies CSARAGMWAGAKASNQPQHF.

This clonotype was recorded many times. The rearrangement uses TRBV30 and TRBJ2-3; 9 bases line up with TRBD2. Germline V gene lookup returns CDR1 GTSNPN and CDR2 SVGIG (reference sequence). This CDR3 contains 15 residues. Unmatched junction bases numbered 6, after V lost 2 bases and J lost 3 bases. This chain's CDR3 is CAWSPTSGWTDTQYF. The CDR3 DNA sequence: TGTGCCTGGAGTCCAACTAGCGGGTGGACAGATACGCAGTATTTT.

This clonotype was picked up many times. V and J are TRBV11-2 and TRBJ2-6, with a weak D call TRBD1 (6 bases). Germline CDR1 is SGHAT and CDR2 is FQNNGV. Trimming removed 1 base at V and 5 bases at J, with 9 bases between. This CDR3 contains 15 residues. This CDR3 is CASSLGTDRANVLTF. CDR3 coding DNA: TGTGCCAGCAGCTTAGGGACAGATAGGGCCAACGTCCTGACTTTC. The whole variable domain, filled in from reference TRBV11-2 and TRBJ2-6, reads EAGVAQSPRYKIIEKRQSVAFWCNPISGHATLYWYQQILGQGPKLLIQFQNNGVVDDSQLPKDRFSAERLKGVDSTLKIQPAKLEDSAVYLCASSLGTDRANVLTFGAGSRLTVL.

In this sample, this clonotype turned up many times. J is TRBJ2-1 and V is TRBV3-1; 13 nucleotides agree with TRBD2. With V trimmed by 4 bases and J by 9 bases, 15 bases remained unmatched. The CDR3 contains 18 residues. Germline V gene data show CDR1 as LGHDT and CDR2 as YNNKEL (reference sequence). The CDR3 spells CASSRDIPGTSGVAEQFF. Here the CDR3 DNA reads TGTGCCAGCAGCCGAGACATCCCCGGGACTAGCGGGGTTGCTGAGCAGTTCTTC.

This clonotype has at least ten counts. The chain joins TRBV4-1 to TRBJ1-2; D unresolved. Germline CDR1 is MGHRA and CDR2 is YSYEKL. This CDR3 contains 15 residues. With 4 bases removed from V and 0 bases from J, the gap between germline ends came to 12 bases. This CDR3 is CASSPFLFANYGYTF. CDR3 sequence (DNA): TGCGCCAGCAGCCCCTTTTTATTCGCTAACTATGGCTACACCTTC.

Many counts were recorded for this clonotype. This chain connects TRBV4-1 to TRBJ2-7; 9 bases agree with TRBD1. CDR3 length equals 15 residues. Germline CDR1 and CDR2: MGHRA and YSYEKL. Unmatched junction bases numbered 5, after V lost 2 bases and J lost 3 bases. This chain's CDR3 is CASSQSTGGSYEQYF. The CDR3 bases are TGCGCCAGCAGCCAATCGACAGGGGGAAGCTACGAGCAGTACTTC.

The J gene is TRBJ2-2, the V gene TRBV2; the D gene is possibly TRBD2 (6 bases). This CDR3 is built from 17 residues. In germline, CDR1 is SNHLY, CDR2 FYNNEI. V lost 2 bases, J lost 2 bases, and 15 bases lay in between. The DNA of the CDR3 is TGTGCCAGCAGTGAACTTACTTCGGGGGTAAACACCGGGGAGCTGTTTTTT. Translating gives CASSELTSGVNTGELFF.

This clonotype has ten or more counts. CDR3 DNA sequence: TGTGCCCCAGGAGGCCGCAACTATGGCTACACCTTC. This gives the protein CAPGGRNYGYTF. The chain couples TRBV2 to TRBJ1-2; D uncertain. The length of the CDR3 is 12 residues. Germline CDR1 SNHLY, CDR2 FYNNEI. Trimming stripped 11 bases from V and 2 bases from J, with 12 bases between.

For this clonotype: One base separates it from a far larger clone, so it is likely a read error. The chain is built from TRBV5-4 and TRBJ2-5; D perhaps matches TRBD2 (5 bases). The DNA end is more similar to TRBJ2-1, so the J call may be wrong. Germline V CDR1 and CDR2: SGHNT, YYREEE (reference sequence). This CDR3 region has 13 residues. CDR3 sequence (DNA): TGTGCCAGCAGCCCCGGACTCCGACGCGAGCAGTTCTTC. Amino acids: CASSPGLRREQFF.

This clonotype appeared many times. The chain is built from TRBV6-6 and TRBJ2-7, with 7 bases that match TRBD2. The V gene's germline CDR1 is MNHNY and CDR2 SVGAGI (reference sequence). CDR3 length equals 15 residues. V was clipped by 6 bases and J by 6 bases; unmatched bases: 14. The CDR3 spells CASRPPREGRVEQYF. The DNA for the CDR3 is TGTGCCAGCAGGCCGCCGAGGGAGGGGCGTGTCGAGCAGTACTTC.

In this sample, this clonotype turned up many times. The chain joins TRBV7-2 to TRBJ2-5; TRBD1 or TRBD2 may be the D gene (5 bases each). With 8 bases removed from V and 4 bases from J, the gap between germline ends came to 14 bases. The CDR3 totals 13 residues. The germline V gene encodes CDR1 SGHTA and CDR2 FQGNSA. CDR3 coding DNA: TGTGCCAGCTGCCAGGGACCGGTAGAGACCCAGTACTTC. Its protein is CASCQGPVETQYF.

This clonotype was detected many times. The chain carries TRBV2 and TRBJ2-2, with D maybe TRBD1 (5 bases). V lost 4 bases and J lost 5, with 14 bases in between. Germline values: CDR1 SNHLY, CDR2 FYNNEI. This CDR3 has 15 amino acids. The CDR3 nucleotides read TGTGCCAGCAGTGTGGTACAGGTCGTGACCGGGGAGCTGTTTTTT. Encoded protein: CASSVVQVVTGELFF.

This clonotype has at least ten counts. The J gene is TRBJ2-1, the V gene TRBV10-2; possibly TRBD2 for D (6 bases). The CDR3 has 18 amino acids. CDR1 is WSHSY and CDR2 is SAAADI in the germline V gene. Between the trimmed V and J ends, which lost 0 bases and 0 bases, there was a span of 15 bases. The CDR3 bases are TGCGCCAGCAGTGAGTCCAGGAGTGCGCGGGGCTCCTACAATGAGCAGTTCTTC. It encodes CASSESRSARGSYNEQFF.

This clonotype was seen many times. The J gene is TRBJ1-4, the V gene TRBV20-1; weak D call: TRBD1 (5 bases). CDR3 size: 13 residues. Germline CDR1 DFQATT, CDR2 SNEGSKA (reference sequence). V was trimmed by 6 bases and J by 5 bases, leaving 13 bases between them. CDR3 nucleotide sequence: TGCAGTGCAACAAGGGGTACCAATGAAAAACTGTTTTTT. Encoded protein: CSATRGTNEKLFF.

There are many counts of this clonotype. The genes are TRBV3-1 and TRBJ1-1; no clear D gene. In germline, CDR1 is LGHDT, CDR2 YNNKEL (reference sequence). The CDR3 consists of 14 residues. V dropped 1 base and J dropped 1 base, with 7 bases sitting between them. CDR3 nucleotides: TGTGCCAGCAGCCAAGTGGTGGGGAACACTGAAGCTTTCTTT. Translating gives CASSQVVGNTEAFF.